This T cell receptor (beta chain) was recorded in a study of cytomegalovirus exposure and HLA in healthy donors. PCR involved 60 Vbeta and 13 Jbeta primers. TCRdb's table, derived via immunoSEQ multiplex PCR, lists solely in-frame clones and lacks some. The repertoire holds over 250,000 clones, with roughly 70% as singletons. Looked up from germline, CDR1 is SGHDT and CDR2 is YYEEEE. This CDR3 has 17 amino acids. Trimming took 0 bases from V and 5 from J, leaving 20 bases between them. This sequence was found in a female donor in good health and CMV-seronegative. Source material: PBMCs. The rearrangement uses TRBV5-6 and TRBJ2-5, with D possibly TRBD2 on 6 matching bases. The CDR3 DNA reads TGTGCCAGCAGCTTGGATCTAGCGCTCCGGGGCAGGGAGACCCAGTACTTC. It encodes CASSLDLALRGRETQYF. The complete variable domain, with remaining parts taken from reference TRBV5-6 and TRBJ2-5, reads DAGVTQSPTHLIKTRGQQVTLRCSPKSGHDTVSWYQQALGQGPQFIFQYYEEEERQRGNFPDRFSGHQFPNYSSELNVNALLLGDSALYLCASSLDLALRGRETQYFGPGTRLLVL.